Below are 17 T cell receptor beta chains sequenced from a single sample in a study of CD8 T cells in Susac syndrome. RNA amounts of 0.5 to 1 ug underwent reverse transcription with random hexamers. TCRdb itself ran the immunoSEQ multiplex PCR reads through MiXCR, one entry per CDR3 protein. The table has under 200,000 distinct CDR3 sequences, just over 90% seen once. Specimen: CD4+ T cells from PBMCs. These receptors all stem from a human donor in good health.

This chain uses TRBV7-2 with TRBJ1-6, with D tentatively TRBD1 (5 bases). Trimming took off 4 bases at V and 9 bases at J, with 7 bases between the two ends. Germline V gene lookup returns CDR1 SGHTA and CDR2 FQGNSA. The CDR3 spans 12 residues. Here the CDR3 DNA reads TGTGCCAGCAGCTCAGGGAGTTCACCCCTCCACTTT. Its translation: CASSSGSSPLHF.

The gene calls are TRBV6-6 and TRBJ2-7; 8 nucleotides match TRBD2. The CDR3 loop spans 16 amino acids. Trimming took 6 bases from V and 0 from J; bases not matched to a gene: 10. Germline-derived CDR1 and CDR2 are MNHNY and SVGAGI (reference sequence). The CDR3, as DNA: TGTGCCAGCAGAAGTATAGCGGGGCTTAGCTCCTACGAGCAGTACTTC. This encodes CASRSIAGLSSYEQYF.

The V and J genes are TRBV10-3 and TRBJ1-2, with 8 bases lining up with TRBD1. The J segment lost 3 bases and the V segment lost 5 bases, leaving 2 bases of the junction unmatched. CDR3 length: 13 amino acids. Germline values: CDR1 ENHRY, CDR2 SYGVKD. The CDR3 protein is CAISPGGDYGYTF. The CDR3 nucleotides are TGTGCCATCAGTCCAGGGGGCGACTATGGCTACACCTTC.

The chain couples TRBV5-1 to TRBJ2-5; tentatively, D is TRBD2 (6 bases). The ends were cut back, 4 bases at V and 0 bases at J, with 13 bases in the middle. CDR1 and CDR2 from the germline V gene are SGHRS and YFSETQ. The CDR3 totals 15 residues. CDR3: CASSTWRGNQETQYF. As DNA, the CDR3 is TGCGCCAGCAGCACTTGGCGGGGCAACCAAGAGACCCAGTACTTC.

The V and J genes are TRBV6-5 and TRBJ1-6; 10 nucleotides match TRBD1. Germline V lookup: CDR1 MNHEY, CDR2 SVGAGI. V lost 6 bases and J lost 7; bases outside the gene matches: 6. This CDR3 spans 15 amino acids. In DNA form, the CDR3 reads TGTGCCAGCAGACCCGGACAGGGGGACAATTCACCCCTCCACTTT. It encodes CASRPGQGDNSPLHF.

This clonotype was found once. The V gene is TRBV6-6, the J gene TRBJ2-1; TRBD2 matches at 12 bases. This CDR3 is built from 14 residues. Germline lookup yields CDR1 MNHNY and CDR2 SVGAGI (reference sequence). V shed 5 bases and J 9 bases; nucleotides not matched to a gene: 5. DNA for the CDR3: TGTGCCAGCAGTCCCCTAGCGGGAGGGGGTGAGCAGTTCTTC. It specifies CASSPLAGGGEQFF.

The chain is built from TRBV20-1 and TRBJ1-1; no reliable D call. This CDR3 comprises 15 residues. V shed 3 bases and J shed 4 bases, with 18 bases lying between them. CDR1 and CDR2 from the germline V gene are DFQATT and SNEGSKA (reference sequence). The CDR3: CSARLQQRMGTEAFF. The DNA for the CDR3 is TGCAGTGCTAGGTTACAACAGCGGATGGGCACTGAAGCTTTCTTT.

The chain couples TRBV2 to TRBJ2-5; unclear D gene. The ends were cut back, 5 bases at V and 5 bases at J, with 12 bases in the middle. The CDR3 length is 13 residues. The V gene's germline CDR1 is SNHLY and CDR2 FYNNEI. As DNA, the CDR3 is TGTGCCAGCAGTAGAGGAATTGGGGAGACCCAGTACTTC. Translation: CASSRGIGETQYF.

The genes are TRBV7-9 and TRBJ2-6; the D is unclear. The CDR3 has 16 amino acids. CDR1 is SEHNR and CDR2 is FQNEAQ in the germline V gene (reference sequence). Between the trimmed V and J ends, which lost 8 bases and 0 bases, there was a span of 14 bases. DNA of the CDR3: TGTGCCAGCTTCCCAGAACCCCCCTCTGGGGCCAACGTCCTGACTTTC. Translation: CASFPEPPSGANVLTF.

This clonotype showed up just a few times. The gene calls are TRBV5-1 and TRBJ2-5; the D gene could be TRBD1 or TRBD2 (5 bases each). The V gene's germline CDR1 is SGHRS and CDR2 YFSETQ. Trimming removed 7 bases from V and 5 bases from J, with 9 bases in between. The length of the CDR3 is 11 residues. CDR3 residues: CASAWGETQYF. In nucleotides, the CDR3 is TGCGCCAGCGCCTGGGGGGAGACCCAGTACTTC.

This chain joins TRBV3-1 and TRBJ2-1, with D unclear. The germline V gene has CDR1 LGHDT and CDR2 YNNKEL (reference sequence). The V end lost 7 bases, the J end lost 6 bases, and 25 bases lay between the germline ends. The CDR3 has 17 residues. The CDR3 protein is CASTLPAAASLGNEQFF. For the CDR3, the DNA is TGTGCCAGCACCCTCCCGGCGGCAGCATCTTTGGGCAATGAGCAGTTCTTC.

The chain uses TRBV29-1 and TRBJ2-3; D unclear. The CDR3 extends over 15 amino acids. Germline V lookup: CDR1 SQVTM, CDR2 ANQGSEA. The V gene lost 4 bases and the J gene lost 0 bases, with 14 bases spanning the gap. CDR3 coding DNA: TGCAGCGTTGCTAAAACAAGTTACAGCACAGATACGCAGTATTTT. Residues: CSVAKTSYSTDTQYF.

CDR3 DNA: TGTGCCAGCAGCTTAAGTAGGGATCCAGATACGCAGTATTTT. Translation: CASSLSRDPDTQYF. The chain carries TRBV7-2 and TRBJ2-3; no reliable D call. In germline, CDR1 is SGHTA, CDR2 FQGNSA. The CDR3 length is 14 residues. The V and J ends lost 2 bases and 4 bases respectively, with 10 bases between them.

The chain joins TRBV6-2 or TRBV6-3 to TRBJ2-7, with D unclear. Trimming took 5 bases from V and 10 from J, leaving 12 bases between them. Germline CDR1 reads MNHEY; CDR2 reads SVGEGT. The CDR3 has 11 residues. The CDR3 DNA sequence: TGTGCCAGCAGTCCCCTCAGCGTCCAGTACTTC. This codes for CASSPLSVQYF.

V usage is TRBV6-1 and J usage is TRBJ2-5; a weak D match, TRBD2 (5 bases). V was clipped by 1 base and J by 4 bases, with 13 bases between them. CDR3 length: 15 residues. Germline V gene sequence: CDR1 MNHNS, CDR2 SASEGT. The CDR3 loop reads CASSEGLAPPETQYF. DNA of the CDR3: TGTGCCAGCAGTGAAGGGCTAGCTCCCCCAGAGACCCAGTACTTC.

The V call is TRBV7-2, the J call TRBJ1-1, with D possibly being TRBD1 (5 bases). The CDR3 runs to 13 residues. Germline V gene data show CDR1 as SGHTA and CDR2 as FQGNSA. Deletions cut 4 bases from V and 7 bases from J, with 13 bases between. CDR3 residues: CASSWVGVYEAFF. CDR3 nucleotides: TGTGCCAGCAGCTGGGTGGGGGTTTATGAAGCTTTCTTT.

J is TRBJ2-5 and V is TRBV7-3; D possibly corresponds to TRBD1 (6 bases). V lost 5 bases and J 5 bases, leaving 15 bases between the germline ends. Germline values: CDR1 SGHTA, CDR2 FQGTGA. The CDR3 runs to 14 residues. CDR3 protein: CASSINGGAETQYF. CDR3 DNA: TGTGCCAGCAGCATTAATGGGGGCGCGGAGACCCAGTACTTC.